This entry lists 2 T cell receptor beta chains sequenced from one sample in a study of T cells after yellow fever vaccination. TCRdb passed the 5' RACE reads through MiXCR, listing each CDR3 protein once. The sample lists about 510,000 distinct CDR3 sequences; 21% were seen once. Sample: PBMCs, taken approximately 22 days after the first yellow fever vaccination. The source of these receptors is a man aged 18 to 29 who received the YFV17D yellow fever vaccine.

The chain carries TRBV5-5 and TRBJ2-1; TRBD1 agrees at 7 bases. Trimming removed 4 bases from V and 3 bases from J; junction bases left unmatched: 7. CDR1 and CDR2 from the germline V gene are SGHKS and YYEKEE (reference sequence). The CDR3 loop spans 15 amino acids. The CDR3 protein is CASSPEAGGYNEQFF. The CDR3 DNA follows: TGTGCCAGCAGCCCCGAGGCAGGGGGCTACAATGAGCAGTTCTTC.

This chain uses TRBV10-3 with TRBJ1-1; TRBD1 aligns across 7 bases. J was trimmed by 1 base and V by 4 bases; bases with no gene match: 3. CDR1 is ENHRY and CDR2 is SYGVKD in the germline V gene. CDR3 length: 14 amino acids. CDR3 amino acids: CAISADRKNTEAFF. The CDR3 DNA reads TGTGCCATCAGTGCGGACAGGAAGAACACTGAAGCTTTCTTT.